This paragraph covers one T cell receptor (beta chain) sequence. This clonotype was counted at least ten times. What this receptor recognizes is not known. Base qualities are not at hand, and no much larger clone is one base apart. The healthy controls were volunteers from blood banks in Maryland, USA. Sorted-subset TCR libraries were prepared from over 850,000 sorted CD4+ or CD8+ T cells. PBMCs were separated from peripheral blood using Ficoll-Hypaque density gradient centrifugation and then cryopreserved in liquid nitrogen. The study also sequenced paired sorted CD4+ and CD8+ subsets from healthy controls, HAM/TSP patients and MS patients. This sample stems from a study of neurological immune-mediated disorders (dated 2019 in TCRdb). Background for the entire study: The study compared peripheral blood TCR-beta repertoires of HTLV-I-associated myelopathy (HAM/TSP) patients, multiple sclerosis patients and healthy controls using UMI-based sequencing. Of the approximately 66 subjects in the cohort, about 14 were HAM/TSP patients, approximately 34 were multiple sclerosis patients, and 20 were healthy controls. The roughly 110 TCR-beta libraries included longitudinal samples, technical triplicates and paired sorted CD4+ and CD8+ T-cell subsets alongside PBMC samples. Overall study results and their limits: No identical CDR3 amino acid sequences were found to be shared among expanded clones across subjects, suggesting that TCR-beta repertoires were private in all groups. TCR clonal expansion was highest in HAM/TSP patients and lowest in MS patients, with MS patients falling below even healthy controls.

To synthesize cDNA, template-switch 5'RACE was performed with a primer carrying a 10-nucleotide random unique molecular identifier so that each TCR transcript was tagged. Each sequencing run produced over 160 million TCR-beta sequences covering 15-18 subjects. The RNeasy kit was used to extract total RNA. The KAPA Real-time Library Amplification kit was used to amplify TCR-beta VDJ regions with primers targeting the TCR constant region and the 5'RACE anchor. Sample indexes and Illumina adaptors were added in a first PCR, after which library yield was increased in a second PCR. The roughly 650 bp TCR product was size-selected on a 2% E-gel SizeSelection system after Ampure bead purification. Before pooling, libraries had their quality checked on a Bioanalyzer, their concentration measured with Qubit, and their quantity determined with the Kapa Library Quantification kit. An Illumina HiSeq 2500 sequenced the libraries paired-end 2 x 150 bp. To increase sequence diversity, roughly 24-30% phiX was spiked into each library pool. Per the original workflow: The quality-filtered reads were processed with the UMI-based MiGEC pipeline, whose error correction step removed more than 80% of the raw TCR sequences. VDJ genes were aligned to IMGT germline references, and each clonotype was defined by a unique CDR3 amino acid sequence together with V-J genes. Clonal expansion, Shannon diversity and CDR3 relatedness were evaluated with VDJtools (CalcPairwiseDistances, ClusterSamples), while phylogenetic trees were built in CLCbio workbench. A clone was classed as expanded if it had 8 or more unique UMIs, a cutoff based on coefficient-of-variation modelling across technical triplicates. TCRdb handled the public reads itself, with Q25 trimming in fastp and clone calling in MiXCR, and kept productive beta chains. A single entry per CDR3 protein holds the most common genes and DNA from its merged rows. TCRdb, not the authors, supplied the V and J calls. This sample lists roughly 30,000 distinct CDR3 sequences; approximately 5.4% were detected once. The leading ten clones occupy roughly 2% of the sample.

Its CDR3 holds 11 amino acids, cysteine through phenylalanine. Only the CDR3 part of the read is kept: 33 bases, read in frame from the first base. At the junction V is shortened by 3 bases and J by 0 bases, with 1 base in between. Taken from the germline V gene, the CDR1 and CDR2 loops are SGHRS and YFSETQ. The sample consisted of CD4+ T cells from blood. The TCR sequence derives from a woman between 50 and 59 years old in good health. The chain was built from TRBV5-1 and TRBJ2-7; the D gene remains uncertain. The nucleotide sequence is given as TGCGCCAGCAGCTCCTCCTACGAGCAGTACTTC. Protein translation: CASSSSYEQYF.